This T cell receptor beta chain was sequenced during a study of OX40 agonist ivuxolimab in advanced cancers. Sequencing used immunoSEQ multiplex PCR; TCRdb keeps in-frame clones, though not all of them. The repertoire holds about 43,000 clones, roughly 86% seen once, with 15% in the top ten. The V gene's germline CDR1 is PRHDT and CDR2 FYEKMQ (reference sequence). V was pared by 5 bases and J by 0 bases, with 2 bases between. This CDR3 contains 11 residues. The input for sequencing was CD4+ or CD8+ T cells sorted from blood, taken in a trial of the OX40 agonist ivuxolimab. This TCR was sampled from an adult with an advanced solid tumor such as melanoma, head and neck, liver or kidney cancer. This chain links TRBV13 with TRBJ2-7; D call uncertain. The DNA for the CDR3 is TGTGCCAGCAGCCACTCCTACGAGCAGTACTTC. It yields the protein CASSHSYEQYF.